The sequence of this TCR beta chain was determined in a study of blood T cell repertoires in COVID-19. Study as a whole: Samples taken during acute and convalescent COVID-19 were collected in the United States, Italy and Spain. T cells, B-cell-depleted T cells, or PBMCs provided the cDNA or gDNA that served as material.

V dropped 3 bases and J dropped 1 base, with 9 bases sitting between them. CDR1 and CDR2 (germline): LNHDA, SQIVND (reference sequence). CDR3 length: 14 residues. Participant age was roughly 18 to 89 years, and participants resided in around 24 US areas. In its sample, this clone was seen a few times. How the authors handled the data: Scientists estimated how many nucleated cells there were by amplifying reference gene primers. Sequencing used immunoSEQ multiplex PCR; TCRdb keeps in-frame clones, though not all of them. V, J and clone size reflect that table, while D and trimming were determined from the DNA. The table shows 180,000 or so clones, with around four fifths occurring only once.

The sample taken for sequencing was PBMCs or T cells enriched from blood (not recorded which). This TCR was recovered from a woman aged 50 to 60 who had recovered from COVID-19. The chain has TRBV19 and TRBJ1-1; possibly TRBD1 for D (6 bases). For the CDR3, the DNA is TGTGCCAGTAGTATGGGACACGCGAACACTGAAGCTTTCTTT. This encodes CASSMGHANTEAFF. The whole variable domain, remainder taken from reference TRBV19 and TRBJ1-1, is DGGITQSPKYLFRKEGQNVTLSCEQNLNHDAMYWYRQDPGQGLRLIYYSQIVNDFQKGDIAEGYSVSREKKESFPLTVTSAQKNPTAFYLCASSMGHANTEAFFGQGTRLTVV.